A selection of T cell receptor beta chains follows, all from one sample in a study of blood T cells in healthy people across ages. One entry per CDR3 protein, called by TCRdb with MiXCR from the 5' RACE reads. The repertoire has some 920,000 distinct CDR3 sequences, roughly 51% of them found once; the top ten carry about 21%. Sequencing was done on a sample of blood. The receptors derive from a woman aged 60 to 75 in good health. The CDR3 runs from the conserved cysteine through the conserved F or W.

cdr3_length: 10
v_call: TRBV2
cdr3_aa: CASYGREQYF

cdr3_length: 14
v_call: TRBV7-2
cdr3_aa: CASSAQGAPYGYTF

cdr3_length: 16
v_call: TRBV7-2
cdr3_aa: CASLDRGDPSTDTQYF

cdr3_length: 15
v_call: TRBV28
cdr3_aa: CASKPTLTGLHEQYF

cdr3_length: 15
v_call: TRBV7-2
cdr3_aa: CASSLEGPTNQPQHF

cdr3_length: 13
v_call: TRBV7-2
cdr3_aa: CASSSPGDEKLFF

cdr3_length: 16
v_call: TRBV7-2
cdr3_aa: CASSVTGGRATDTQYF

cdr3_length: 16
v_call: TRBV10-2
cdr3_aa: CASSYLLAVGGETQYF

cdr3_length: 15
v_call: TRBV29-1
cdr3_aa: CSVEWTSAIYNEQYF

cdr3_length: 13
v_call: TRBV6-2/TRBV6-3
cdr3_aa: CASSYSPLYEQYF

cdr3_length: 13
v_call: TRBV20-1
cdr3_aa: CSARGATNEKLFF

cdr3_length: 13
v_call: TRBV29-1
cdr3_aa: CSVDPGQGNEQFF

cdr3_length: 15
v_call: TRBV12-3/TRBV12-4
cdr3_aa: CASTLTGGGGTEAFF

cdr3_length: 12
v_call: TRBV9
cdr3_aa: CASSVDGYGYTF

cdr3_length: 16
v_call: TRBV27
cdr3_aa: CASSLFLAGGLDTQYF

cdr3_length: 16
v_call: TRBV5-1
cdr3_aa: CASSLDHLSSYNEQFF

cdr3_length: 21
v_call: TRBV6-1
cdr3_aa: CASSERASGGPIWFLGETQYF

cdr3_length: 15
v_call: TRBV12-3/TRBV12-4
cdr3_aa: CASRDETGGKNIQYF

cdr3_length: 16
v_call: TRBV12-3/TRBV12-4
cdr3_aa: CASSLEGLAHSDTQYF

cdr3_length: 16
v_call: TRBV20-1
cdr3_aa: CSARVVDSVRLAEQYF

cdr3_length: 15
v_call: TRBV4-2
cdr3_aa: CASSQVPGDGETQYF

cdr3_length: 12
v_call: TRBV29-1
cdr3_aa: CSVEGRFQEQFF

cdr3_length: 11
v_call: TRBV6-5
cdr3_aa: CASSYSGLQYF

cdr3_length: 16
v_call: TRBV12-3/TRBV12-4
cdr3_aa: CASSLAPSGRRETQYF

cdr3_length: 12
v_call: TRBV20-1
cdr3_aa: CSARGRVYEQYF

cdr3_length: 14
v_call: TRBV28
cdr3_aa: CASSLPGQGLGYTF

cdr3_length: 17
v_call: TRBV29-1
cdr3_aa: CSVELWASGQYTDTQYF

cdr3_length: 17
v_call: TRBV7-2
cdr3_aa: CASSFTPRLAGQETQYF

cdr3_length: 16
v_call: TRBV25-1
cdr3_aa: CASSESETGFPNEQFF

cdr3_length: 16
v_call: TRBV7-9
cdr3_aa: CASSLPIATPYNEQFF

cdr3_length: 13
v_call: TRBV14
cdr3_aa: CASSPHRVETQYF

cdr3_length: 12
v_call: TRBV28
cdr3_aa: CASRAGLAEAFF

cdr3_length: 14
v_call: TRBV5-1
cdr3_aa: CASSLDGIGEKLFF

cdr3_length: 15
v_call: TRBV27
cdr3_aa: CASSLRDRVPYEQYF

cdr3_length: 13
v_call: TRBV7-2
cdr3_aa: CASSPLPKNGYTF

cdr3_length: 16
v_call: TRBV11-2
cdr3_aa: CASSSWDLLNTGELFF

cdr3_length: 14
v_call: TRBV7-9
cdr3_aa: CASSLGPGVQPQHF

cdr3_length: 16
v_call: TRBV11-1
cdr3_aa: CASSAWTSGAYNEQFF

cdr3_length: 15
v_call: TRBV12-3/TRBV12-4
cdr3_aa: CASGDRAGYNQPQHF

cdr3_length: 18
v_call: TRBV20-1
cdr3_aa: CSATLAGKTSTPTDTQYF

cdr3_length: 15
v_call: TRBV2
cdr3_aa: CASTLTGLEDQPQHF

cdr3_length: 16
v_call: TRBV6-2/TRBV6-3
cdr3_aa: CASSLLAGGTYNEQFF

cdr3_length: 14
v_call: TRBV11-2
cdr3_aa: CASSLLQGHYEQYF

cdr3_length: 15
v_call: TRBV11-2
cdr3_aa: CASSLALDEGREQYF

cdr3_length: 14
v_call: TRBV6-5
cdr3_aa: CASSDGDRVYEQYF

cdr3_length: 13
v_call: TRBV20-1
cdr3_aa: CSAIGRLNQPQHF

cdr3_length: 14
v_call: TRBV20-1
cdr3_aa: CSARGGSISYEQYF

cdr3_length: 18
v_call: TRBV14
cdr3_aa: CASSQVPVAEVFTDTQYF

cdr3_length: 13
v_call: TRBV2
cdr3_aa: CASSARGGTEAFF

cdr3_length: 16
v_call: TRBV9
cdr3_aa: CASSVEPSGRAATQYF

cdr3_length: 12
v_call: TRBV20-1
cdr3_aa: CSANRVEETQYF